The 9 T cell receptor beta chains below come from one sample, sequenced in a study of blood T cell repertoires in COVID-19. Only in-frame clones appear in the TCRdb table, and some are missing; sequencing was by immunoSEQ multiplex PCR. The sample records about 180,000 clones, about 91% being singletons. Sequences were obtained from peripheral blood. Receptors were obtained from a woman in her forties or fifties with acute or convalescent COVID-19.

The chain couples TRBV2 to TRBJ1-1, with D tentatively TRBD1 (6 bases). Germline assignment: CDR1 SNHLY and CDR2 FYNNEI. Trimming left V 8 bases short and J 1 base short, with 14 bases between. The CDR3 runs to 14 residues. CDR3 residues: CASGNRVGNTEAFF. CDR3 nucleotide sequence: TGTGCCAGCGGGAACAGGGTGGGGAACACTGAAGCTTTCTTT.

The V and J genes are TRBV6-2 or TRBV6-3 and TRBJ2-7; a possible D gene is TRBD2 (7 bases). The CDR3 has 15 amino acids. Germline CDR1 is MNHEY and CDR2 is SVGEGT. V lost 2 bases to trimming and J lost 3 bases, with 14 bases between them. CDR3 coding DNA: TGTGCCAGCAGTTACCCCTCAGGGGAGGGCTACGAGCAGTACTTC. It is translated as CASSYPSGEGYEQYF.

The rearrangement uses TRBV7-9 and TRBJ1-6; no firm D call. Trimming cost V 6 bases and J 0 bases, with 12 bases left between them. CDR1 and CDR2 from the germline V gene are SEHNR and FQNEAQ (reference sequence). The CDR3 loop spans 16 amino acids. DNA of the CDR3: TGTGCCAGCAGACGAGACCGGAGCTCCTATAATTCACCCCTCCACTTT. Encoded protein: CASRRDRSSYNSPLHF.

This clone has more than one count but fewer than ten. The chain uses TRBV7-9 and TRBJ2-3, with D possibly being TRBD1 (5 bases). The CDR3 extends over 16 amino acids. Germline values: CDR1 SEHNR, CDR2 FQNEAQ (reference sequence). Trimming pared 5 bases from V and 3 bases from J, leaving 18 bases between. CDR3: CASSRPRGKGTDTQYF. DNA for the CDR3: TGTGCCAGCAGCCGTCCTAGGGGAAAGGGGACAGATACGCAGTATTTT.

The genes are TRBV2 and TRBJ2-5; 12 bases map to TRBD2. The trim removed 8 bases at V and 1 base at J, leaving 5 bases unmatched. The CDR3 is made up of 15 amino acids. From germline, CDR1 is SNHLY and CDR2 FYNNEI. For the CDR3, the DNA is TGTGCCAGCGTAGGGACTAGCGGGCCCCAAGAGACCCAGTACTTC. Amino acids: CASVGTSGPQETQYF.

The rearrangement links TRBV2 to TRBJ2-5; TRBD1 agrees at 7 bases. The CDR3 has 13 residues. The trim removed 6 bases at V and 5 bases at J, leaving 6 bases unmatched. The V gene's germline CDR1 is SNHLY and CDR2 FYNNEI. The CDR3 sequence is CASSPWDSETQYF. In DNA, the CDR3 is TGTGCCAGCAGCCCGTGGGACAGTGAGACCCAGTACTTC.

The rearrangement joins TRBV3-1 (or the pseudogene TRBV3-2) to TRBJ2-7; D remains unclear. V lost 2 bases and J 4 bases, leaving 3 bases between the germline ends. The germline V gene has CDR1 LGHDT and CDR2 YNNKEL (reference sequence). CDR3 length: 11 residues. This CDR3 is CASSQLYEQYF. DNA for the CDR3: TGTGCCAGCAGCCAACTTTACGAGCAGTACTTC.

This chain uses TRBV4-1 with TRBJ2-7, with TRBD1 identical over 9 bases. Trimming at V came to 0 bases and at J to 2 bases, leaving 5 bases not matched to a gene. Germline-derived CDR1 and CDR2 are MGHRA and YSYEKL. CDR3 length: 16 amino acids. The CDR3 region is CASSQDRDRATYEQYF. The DNA for the CDR3 is TGCGCCAGCAGCCAAGACCGGGACAGGGCCACCTACGAGCAGTACTTC.

The chain uses TRBV27 and TRBJ2-6; 7 bases match TRBD2. Germline CDR1 MNHEY, CDR2 SMNVEV (reference sequence). This CDR3 has 15 amino acids. The ends lost 8 bases at V and 1 base at J; junction bases unmatched: 5. This chain's CDR3 is CASSTLASGANVLTF. The CDR3 DNA reads as TGTGCCAGCTCCACACTAGCGTCTGGGGCCAACGTCCTGACTTTC.